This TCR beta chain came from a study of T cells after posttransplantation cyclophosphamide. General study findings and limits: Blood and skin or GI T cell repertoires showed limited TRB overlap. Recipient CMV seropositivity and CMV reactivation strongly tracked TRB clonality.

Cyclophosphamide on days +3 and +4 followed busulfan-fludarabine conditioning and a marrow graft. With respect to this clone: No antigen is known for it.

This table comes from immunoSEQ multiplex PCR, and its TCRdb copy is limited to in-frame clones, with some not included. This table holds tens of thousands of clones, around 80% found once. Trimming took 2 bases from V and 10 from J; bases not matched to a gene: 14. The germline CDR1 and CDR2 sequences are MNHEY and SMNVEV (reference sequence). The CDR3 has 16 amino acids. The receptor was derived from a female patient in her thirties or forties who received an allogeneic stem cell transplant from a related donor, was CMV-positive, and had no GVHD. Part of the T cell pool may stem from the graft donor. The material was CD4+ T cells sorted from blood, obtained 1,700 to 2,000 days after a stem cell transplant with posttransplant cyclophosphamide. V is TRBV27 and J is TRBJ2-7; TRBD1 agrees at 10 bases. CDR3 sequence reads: CASSLTVPGQGPGQYF. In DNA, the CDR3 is TGTGCCAGCAGTTTAACCGTACCGGGACAGGGGCCCGGCCAGTACTTC.